This T cell receptor beta chain was documented in a study of cytomegalovirus exposure and HLA in healthy donors. Overall study findings and caveats: A classifier reportedly called cytomegalovirus status with high sensitivity and specificity. Some public TCRs appeared in many individuals, while most sequences were rare. There were around 160 TCR beta chains listed as cytomegalovirus-associated. Of the V segments, some could not be distinguished, including TRBV6-2 and TRBV6-3, and were excluded.

Both 60 Vbeta primers and 13 Jbeta primers went into the PCR. Generated by immunoSEQ multiplex PCR, the TCRdb table keeps only in-frame clones and is missing some. Of under 100,000 clones listed, 78% are singletons. The CDR3 contains 13 residues. Germline V gene lookup returns CDR1 WNHNN and CDR2 SYGVQD (reference sequence). Trimming took 3 bases from V and 3 from J, leaving 8 bases between them. Remarks on this clone: Its specificity is not known.

The sequenced material came from PBMCs. The receptor was isolated from a man aged 18 to 30 in good health and CMV-seropositive. The rearrangement uses TRBV10-1 and TRBJ2-5; unclear D gene. CDR3 nucleotide sequence: TGCGCCAGCAGTGATATCGGTGAAGAGACCCAGTACTTC. Encoded protein: CASSDIGEETQYF.